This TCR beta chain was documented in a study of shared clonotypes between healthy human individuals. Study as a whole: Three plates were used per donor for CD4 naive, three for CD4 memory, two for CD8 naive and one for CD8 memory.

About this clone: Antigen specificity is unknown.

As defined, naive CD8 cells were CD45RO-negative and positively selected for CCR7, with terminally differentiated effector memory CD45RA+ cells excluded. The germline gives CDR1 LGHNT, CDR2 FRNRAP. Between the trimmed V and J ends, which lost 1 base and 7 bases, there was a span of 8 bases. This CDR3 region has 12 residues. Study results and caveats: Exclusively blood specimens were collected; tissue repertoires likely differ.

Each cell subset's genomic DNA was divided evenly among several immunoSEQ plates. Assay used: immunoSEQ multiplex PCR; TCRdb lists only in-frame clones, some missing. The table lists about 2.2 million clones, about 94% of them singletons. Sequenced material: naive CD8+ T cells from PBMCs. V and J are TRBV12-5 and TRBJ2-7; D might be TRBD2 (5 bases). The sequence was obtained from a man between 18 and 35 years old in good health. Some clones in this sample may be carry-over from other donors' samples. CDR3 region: CASGLGPGEQYF. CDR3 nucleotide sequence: TGTGCTAGTGGTTTGGGTCCGGGGGAGCAGTACTTC.